The entry that follows covers one T cell receptor (beta chain) sequence. There are many counts of this clone. Its antigen is still unknown. Coverage ceases 3 residues before the CDR3 finishes, and the germline J gene fills in the end. This sample is part of a study of T cell clonality in common variable immunodeficiency (dated by TCRdb to the mid-2010s). Study-level results and caveats: Healthy controls shared more TCRbeta clones with each other than CVID subjects shared among themselves (p < 0.0001). TCRbeta clonality was higher in CVID subjects than in healthy controls (t-test p = 0.018), and the increase was most characteristic of about a third of subjects. Reportedly, TCRbeta sequences from CVID had fewer deletions and N-nucleotide insertions, and highly modified clones with 13 or more V deletions were absent from CVID. Even though DNA input was equal, the average per sample came to 80,000 to 100,000 unique sequences for controls compared with 30,000 to 40,000 for CVID samples. Correlations of repertoire features with clinical complications were constrained by heterogeneity among patients within the CVID cohort. The authors noted that sequencing repertoires of T cell subpopulations would be needed to clarify what caused the increased clonality in CVID.

CDR1 DFQATT and CDR2 SNEGSKA are derived from the germline V gene (reference sequence). Taken from cysteine to phenylalanine, the CDR3 has 11 residues. The DNA covers only part of the CDR3, 24 bases in frame from base 1. For sequencing input, CVID and control samples contributed equivalent amounts of genomic DNA. For every sample, a 60 bp segment covering the rearranged TCRbeta CDR3 region was amplified and then sequenced. The immunoSEQ assay, a bias-corrected multiplex PCR with high-throughput sequencing, was employed for TCRbeta amplification. Per the source publication's procedure: Each unique nucleotide sequence was treated as a clone and annotated with V, D and J genes, copy number and frequency. Sequences were labeled productive if in frame, and non-productive if out of frame or containing stop codons. Clonality was calculated from Shannon's entropy as previously described. The predicted amino acid sequences of productive clones were used to derive the mean CDR3 Kyte-Doolittle hydropathy. The R hclust function was used to hierarchically cluster scaled V gene usage with Manhattan distance and complete linkage. To assess clone sharing by CDR3 amino acid sequence, 12 repertoires per group were resampled over 100 rounds. Repertoires were searched for 70 published EBV-specific and a few hundred published CMV-specific TCRbeta sequences. After two CVID samples that produced fewer than 10,000 sequences were dropped from the analysis, 35 to 45 CVID repertoires remained. The table was pulled from immuneACCESS by TCRdb, which kept in-frame rearrangements only. Such tables lose some clones; where checked, under half of the loss comes from unresolved V genes, and the rest has no known cause. V, J and clone size reflect that table, while D and trimming were determined from the DNA. For this sample, 50,000 to 70,000 clones are listed, none of them singletons. The ten largest clones represent under 0.9% of the sample.

Most of the CVID patients and most of the healthy controls were of Caucasian heritage. From each donor, about 5 to 8 ml of heparinized peripheral whole blood was collected. TCRbeta CDR3 repertoires were sequenced from genomic DNA of adults with common variable immune deficiency (CVID) and healthy adult controls. There were about 22 healthy adult volunteers in the control group (roughly twelve female and 10 or so male), ranging in age from 23 to 66 years, with a mean age of roughly 35. To isolate peripheral blood mononuclear cells, diluted blood was subjected to density centrifugation over Hypaque 1077 or Ficoll-Paque. Genomic DNA was obtained from unsorted mononuclear cells using either Qiagen column purification or a centrifugation-based method.

The receptor was isolated from a person between 18 and 75 years old in good health. The sequence links TRBV20-1 to TRBJ2-5, with the D gene not clear enough to name. The material sequenced was peripheral blood mononuclear cells. The covered CDR3 bases are TGCAGCCCAGAGAATCAAGAGACC. This translates into CSPENQET. The CDR3 as a whole reads CSPENQETQYF.